This T cell receptor beta chain was profiled in a study of identical twins. Notes on this clonotype: The germline gene is not matched at one end of the junction; a read error may be the cause.

Germline CDR1 ENHRY, CDR2 SYGVKD. This CDR3 contains 12 residues. TCRdb itself ran the 5' RACE reads through MiXCR, one entry per CDR3 protein. The sample lists 500,000 to 550,000 distinct CDR3 sequences, about 22% occurring once. Separately, the same data were catalogued under a study of yellow fever vaccine responses in identical twins. This second study notes: Reportedly, the response of twins' T cells to the vaccine seemed partly convergent, partly personalized.

The chain links TRBV10-3 to TRBJ2-7, with D perhaps TRBD2 (5 bases). This sequence originates from a young woman in good health. Sequenced input: CD4+ T cells sorted from blood. Written as DNA, the CDR3 is TGTGCCATCAGTGAGTCGGTTGAGGGTCCCAACTTC. Translating gives CAISESVEGPNF.